This entry features one T cell receptor beta chain sequence. The sample belongs to a study of control samples from healthy donors and cancer patients. The CDR3 is made up of 15 amino acids. Germline CDR1 and CDR2: SQVTM and ANQGSEA. V trimming: 6 bases; J trimming: 0 bases; junction bases outside the gene matches: 7. TCRdb's copy holds only in-frame clones and misses some; the assay was immunoSEQ multiplex PCR. Of tens of thousands of clones in the sample, around nine tenths were seen once. V gene TRBV29-1 combines with J gene TRBJ1-3, with 8 bases that match TRBD1. The receptor's source is a man aged 50 to 59 in good health. The sequenced material came from blood. The CDR3 loop reads CSVTSTGGSGNTIYF. CDR3 in DNA: TGCAGCGTGACCTCCACAGGGGGCTCTGGAAACACCATATATTTT.